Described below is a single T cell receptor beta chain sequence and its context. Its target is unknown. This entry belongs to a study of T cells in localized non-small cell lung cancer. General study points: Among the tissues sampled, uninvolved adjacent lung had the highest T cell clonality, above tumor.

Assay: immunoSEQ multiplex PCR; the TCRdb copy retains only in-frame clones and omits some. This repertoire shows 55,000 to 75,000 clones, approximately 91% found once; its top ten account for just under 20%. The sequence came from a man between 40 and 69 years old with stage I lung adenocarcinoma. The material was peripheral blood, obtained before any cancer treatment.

Written as DNA, the CDR3 is TGTGCCAGCAGCTTCCGGGGGGCGGGCGCTGGGTCAGATACGCAGTATTTT. Its protein product is CASSFRGAGAGSDTQYF. This rearrangement joins TRBV7-8 to TRBJ2-3; tentatively, D is TRBD2 (7 bases). The CDR3 loop spans 17 amino acids. The germline V gene encodes CDR1 SGHVS and CDR2 FQNEAQ. Trimming took off 3 bases at V and 4 bases at J, with 20 bases between the two ends.